These 17 T cell receptor beta chains were all obtained from the same sample, sequenced in a study of T-cell memory formation after mild COVID-19. A single record per CDR3 protein comes from TCRdb applying MiXCR to the 5' RACE reads. This table holds approximately 210,000 distinct CDR3 sequences, 27% found once. The sequencing sample was made of PBMCs or a T cell subset sorted from them (not recorded which). The source of these receptors is an adult woman who had mild COVID-19 (a few samples of this study predate the infection). Cell type and time point are not known.

The V call is TRBV19, the J call TRBJ2-5; 7 nucleotides align to TRBD1. Germline V CDR1 and CDR2: LNHDA, SQIVND (reference sequence). V shed 3 bases and J 3 bases; nucleotides not matched to a gene: 10. CDR3 length: 16 amino acids. This CDR3 is CASSMRTGDRKETQYF. The CDR3 nucleotides are TGTGCCAGTAGTATGCGGACTGGGGACAGAAAAGAGACCCAGTACTTC. The complete variable domain, with remaining parts taken from reference TRBV19 and TRBJ2-5, reads DGGITQSPKYLFRKEGQNVTLSCEQNLNHDAMYWYRQDPGQGLRLIYYSQIVNDFQKGDIAEGYSVSREKKESFPLTVTSAQKNPTAFYLCASSMRTGDRKETQYFGPGTRLLVL.

The chain couples TRBV29-1 to TRBJ2-7; TRBD1 matches at 9 bases. With 3 bases clipped from V and 1 base from J, the junction kept 4 bases outside the gene matches. CDR3 length: 14 amino acids. Germline V gene sequence: CDR1 SQVTM, CDR2 ANQGSEA. The CDR3 DNA sequence: TGCAGCGTTGAGACCGGGACAGGGTCCTACGAGCAGTACTTC. This translates into CSVETGTGSYEQYF.

This rearrangement joins TRBV25-1 to TRBJ2-7, with 11 bases aligning to TRBD1. Germline CDR1 reads MGHDK; CDR2 reads SYGVNS. V lost 3 bases and J lost 3; bases outside the gene matches: 7. The CDR3 runs to 16 residues. The CDR3 sequence: CASSDWGTGGHYEQYF. The CDR3 bases are TGTGCCAGCAGTGACTGGGGGACAGGGGGTCACTACGAGCAGTACTTC.

The V and J genes are TRBV6-5 and TRBJ2-7; 15 bases align to TRBD2. CDR3 length: 14 residues. CDR1 and CDR2 (germline): MNHEY, SVGAGI. V lost 8 bases to trimming and J lost 4 bases; unmatched junction nucleotides: 3. The CDR3 loop reads CASGLAGGPYEQYF. The CDR3, as DNA: TGTGCCAGCGGACTAGCGGGAGGGCCGTACGAGCAGTACTTC.

The chain recombines TRBV14 with TRBJ2-1; a possible D gene is TRBD1 (5 bases). The V gene's germline CDR1 is SGHDN and CDR2 FVKESK. The CDR3 has 13 residues. The ends were cut back, 4 bases at V and 9 bases at J, with 13 bases in the middle. CDR3 nucleotide sequence: TGTGCCAGCAGCCCTAGACAGCAGGGTGAGCAGTTCTTC. It is translated as CASSPRQQGEQFF.

This clonotype was seen a few times. The chain links TRBV3-1 to TRBJ1-1; TRBD1 is a possible D gene (5 bases). Germline values: CDR1 LGHDT, CDR2 YNNKEL (reference sequence). This CDR3 spans 15 amino acids. V lost 6 bases to trimming and J lost 1 base, with 15 bases between them. The CDR3 sequence is CASSFSGSRNTEAFF. As DNA, the CDR3 is TGTGCCAGCAGTTTCTCAGGGAGCCGGAACACTGAAGCTTTCTTT.

The chain uses TRBV2 and TRBJ2-4; 7 nucleotides line up with TRBD1. The CDR3 extends over 16 amino acids. V lost 6 bases, J lost 7 bases, and 15 bases stayed unmatched. Germline-derived CDR1 and CDR2 are SNHLY and FYNNEI. The CDR3 region is CASRPIFTGDLNIQYF. The CDR3, as DNA: TGTGCCAGCAGACCTATTTTTACAGGGGATCTGAACATTCAGTACTTC. The full variable domain, in which reference TRBV2 and TRBJ2-4 provide the parts outside the CDR3, is EPEVTQTPSHQVTQMGQEVILRCVPISNHLYFYWYRQILGQKVEFLVSFYNNEISEKSEIFDDQFSVERPDGSNFTLKIRSTKLEDSAMYFCASRPIFTGDLNIQYFGAGTRLSVL.

This clonotype showed up many times. V usage is TRBV7-2 and J usage is TRBJ2-5, with 11 bases aligning to TRBD1. V gave up 5 bases and J gave up 14 bases; unmatched junction bases: 4. The germline V gene encodes CDR1 SGHTA and CDR2 FQGNSA. The CDR3 is 11 residues long. The CDR3 sequence: CASSPGQGAYF. CDR3 bases: TGTGCCAGCAGCCCAGGACAGGGGGCATACTTC.

This clonotype has a handful of counts. The J gene is TRBJ1-2, the V gene TRBV18; D remains ambiguous. Trimming removed 3 bases at V and 3 bases at J, with 11 bases between. Germline values: CDR1 KGHSH, CDR2 LQKENI. The CDR3 totals 14 residues. CDR3 residues: CASSPFGKDYGYTF. CDR3 nucleotide sequence: TGTGCCAGCTCACCCTTCGGGAAGGACTATGGCTACACCTTC.

The chain employs TRBV7-9 and TRBJ1-5, with D unclear. With 1 base removed from V and 4 bases from J, the gap between germline ends came to 5 bases. CDR1 is SEHNR, CDR2 FQNEAQ, per germline (reference sequence). The length of the CDR3 is 13 residues. In DNA, the CDR3 is TGTGCCAGCAGCTTAGGGCTTAATCAGCCCCAGCATTTT. This gives the protein CASSLGLNQPQHF.

The table lists this clonotype with a few counts. The J gene is TRBJ2-2, the V gene TRBV6-1; weak D call: TRBD1 (6 bases). The CDR3 covers 14 residues. CDR1 is MNHNS and CDR2 is SASEGT in the germline V gene. The V end was cut by 6 bases, the J end by 5 bases, with 13 bases between. The CDR3 coding sequence is TGTGCCAGCAGGCACTATGACAGGACCGGGGAGCTGTTTTTT. Its translation is CASRHYDRTGELFF.

The chain is built from TRBV7-9 and TRBJ2-1; TRBD1 might be the D (6 bases). V dropped 7 bases and J dropped 4 bases, with 14 bases sitting between them. Germline V lookup: CDR1 SEHNR, CDR2 FQNEAQ (reference sequence). The CDR3 is 14 amino acids. Here the CDR3 reads CASNGAGEYNEQFF. DNA for the CDR3: TGTGCCAGCAACGGCGCAGGGGAATACAATGAGCAGTTCTTC.

This clonotype has only a few counts. This chain uses TRBV12-3 or TRBV12-4 with TRBJ2-1, with TRBD2 matching over 7 bases. CDR3 size: 16 residues. The V gene end was trimmed by 6 bases and the J gene end by 7 bases; junction bases not matched to a gene: 15. CDR3 sequence reads: CASSLIGLVIRNEQFF. CDR3 DNA: TGTGCCAGCAGCCTCATCGGACTAGTGATTCGGAATGAGCAGTTCTTC.

This clonotype has a handful of counts. This rearrangement joins TRBV20-1 to TRBJ1-3, with D possibly TRBD1 on 6 matching bases. Trimming took 6 bases from V and 0 from J, leaving 12 bases between them. CDR3 length: 14 residues. Germline CDR1 is DFQATT and CDR2 is SNEGSKA (reference sequence). The chain's CDR3 is CSARDIHSGNTIYF. CDR3 coding DNA: TGCAGTGCCAGGGACATCCACTCTGGAAACACCATATATTTT.

Ten or more counts support this clonotype. CDR3 sequence (DNA): TGTGCCAGCAGCGTACCGGGGCCGGGCGATGAGCAGTTCTTC. Protein sequence: CASSVPGPGDEQFF. The chain has TRBV9 and TRBJ2-1; perhaps D is TRBD1 or TRBD2 (5 bases each). This CDR3 spans 14 amino acids. Germline CDR1 and CDR2: SGDLS and YYNGEE. V was trimmed by 1 base and J by 8 bases, leaving 13 bases between them.

This clonotype appeared a few times. The V gene is TRBV29-1, the J gene TRBJ2-2, with 8 bases that match TRBD2. V dropped 5 bases and J dropped 4; count of bases not matched to a gene: 3. Germline V CDR1 and CDR2: SQVTM, ANQGSEA. CDR3 length: 13 amino acids. CDR3 loop: CSVPTSGTGELFF. The CDR3 coding sequence is TGCAGCGTTCCAACTAGCGGCACCGGGGAGCTGTTTTTT.

This clonotype is a singleton in its sample. V and J are TRBV18 and TRBJ2-3; D not certain. CDR1 KGHSH and CDR2 LQKENI come from the germline V gene. The CDR3 is made up of 16 amino acids. The V end was cut by 2 bases, the J end by 0 bases, with 12 bases between. CDR3 residues: CASSPLGKRSTDTQYF. The DNA for the CDR3 is TGTGCCAGCTCACCATTGGGTAAGCGCAGCACAGATACGCAGTATTTT.